The T cell receptor beta chain described here comes from a study of OX40 agonist ivuxolimab in advanced cancers. For the wider study: Ivuxolimab was an agonistic, fully human IgG2 monoclonal antibody directed against OX40 (CD134), a costimulatory receptor. The monotherapy dose-escalation portion (N ≈ 50 patients) of the phase I ivuxolimab trial is reported in the paper. Intravenous ivuxolimab was administered to patients every 2 weeks at six dose levels: 0.01, 0.1, 0.3, 1.5, 3 and 10 mg/kg. Partial responses were achieved by three dose-escalation patients, of whom one had hepatocellular carcinoma and two had cutaneous melanoma. Prior anti-PD-1, anti-PD-L1 or anti-CTLA-4 therapy was permitted, and checkpoint inhibitors had been received by 40% to 50% of dose-escalation patients. Among the approximately 50 dose-escalation patients, about 19 had hepatocellular carcinoma, around 15 melanoma, 9 renal cell carcinoma and 9 head and neck cancer. A male proportion of nearly 85% and a mean age of around 60 years, ranging from about 23 to 79, were recorded for the dose-escalation cohort. Peripheral TCRbeta sequencing aimed to test whether ivuxolimab altered TCR sequence diversity and caused clonal T-cell expansion. Overall study results and their limits: After ivuxolimab, CD8+ T cells had more expanded clones than CD4+ T cells on average. Clonal expansion of both CD4+ and CD8+ blood T cells was observed from baseline to week 6 at doses 0.1 to 3.0 mg/kg. Low levels of normalized T-cell clonal expansion were also shown by some nonresponding patients. Antigen specificity was not determined for the clonally expanded peripheral T cells. Partial responders in the 0.1-3.0 mg/kg groups had among the lowest normalized peripheral clonal expansion, especially among CD8+ T cells.

Worth noting for this clone: Its specific antigen is unknown. Base qualities are not recorded, but no much larger clone differs from it by a single base.

Genomic DNA was extracted from sorted cells for sequencing of the TCRbeta CDR3 region. The immunoSEQ Assay was used for sequencing of TCRbeta CDR3 regions. The immuneACCESS repertoire file appears here via TCRdb, limited to in-frame rearrangements. These files lack a portion of the clones; in checked studies, under half of the deficit traces to unresolved V genes, and the cause of the others is not known. The sample table holds approximately 90,000 clones, of which around 85% were seen once. The top ten hold approximately 1.5% of the sample. The germline V gene sets CDR1 to LGHNA and CDR2 to YNFKEQ. The cysteine opens and the phenylalanine closes a CDR3 of 20 amino acids. Left in the record is the CDR3 DNA by itself, 60 bases read in frame from the first base. At the junction V is shortened by 4 bases and J by 7 bases; bases outside the gene matches: 22. Patients with a history of autoimmune disease or receiving systemic immunosuppression were excluded from the trial. Peripheral blood for TCR sequencing was collected from all dose cohorts at baseline, on cycle 4 day 1, and on cycle 7 day 1. Samples were obtained from an open-label, multicenter, first-in-human phase I dose-escalation trial of ivuxolimab. Adults with locally advanced or metastatic head and neck squamous cell, hepatocellular, melanoma or renal cell carcinoma were enrolled in the trial. Before TCR sequencing, CD4+ and CD8+ T cells were separately sorted from peripheral blood.

Recombination connected TRBV4-2 to TRBJ2-1, with TRBD2 identical over 10 junction bases. The TCR comes from an adult with an advanced solid tumor such as melanoma, head and neck, liver or kidney cancer. This material consisted of CD4+ or CD8+ T cells sorted from blood, taken in a trial of the OX40 agonist ivuxolimab. This receptor carries the CDR3 CASSPAISPTVPTSGNEQFF. The nucleotide sequence is given as TGTGCCAGCAGCCCCGCCATAAGCCCTACGGTTCCGACTAGCGGGAATGAGCAGTTCTTC.